A single count supports the clone carrying this TCR beta chain. This sample is drawn from a study of blood T cell repertoires in COVID-19. Study context: Specimens from acute and convalescent COVID-19 originated in the United States, Italy and Spain. The analysed material was cDNA or gDNA that came from T cells, B-cell-depleted T cells, or PBMCs.

The CDR3 is 15 residues long. J was trimmed by 9 bases and V by 1 base; bases with no gene match: 7. The germline gives CDR1 LGHDT, CDR2 YNNKEL (reference sequence). Assay used: immunoSEQ multiplex PCR; TCRdb lists only in-frame clones, some missing. The data contain 350,000 to 450,000 clones, roughly nine tenths of them singletons. Everyone who took part was roughly 18 to 89 years old, and they came from about two dozen US areas. Donors of Cohort 3 who recovered were those that had two negative PCRs, clearance, or symptom resolution. The sequence derives from a man aged 30 to 39 who had recovered from COVID-19. The rearrangement links TRBV3-1 (or the pseudogene TRBV3-2) to TRBJ2-1; 9 bases align to TRBD2. Sequencing was carried out using PBMCs or T cells enriched from blood (not recorded which). The DNA for the CDR3 is TGTGCCAGCAGCCAAGCCGGGACTAGCTCTCCTGAGCAGTTCTTC. Translating it yields CASSQAGTSSPEQFF.